These 31 T cell receptor beta chains share one sample of origin, sequenced in a study of long-term antiretroviral therapy in people with HIV. The authors ran the immunoSEQ assay, v3.0, at survey level. Assay used: immunoSEQ multiplex PCR; TCRdb lists only in-frame clones, some missing. Of tens of thousands of clones in the sample, under 85% are singletons; the top ten hold 11%. Sequenced material: unsorted PBMCs, taken 1.1 years before starting antiretroviral therapy. The source is a woman in her forties with HIV.

The chain links TRBV21-1 to TRBJ1-6. TRBV21-1 is a pseudogene. There are 17 residues in the CDR3. The CDR3 DNA sequence: TGTGCCAGCAGCACCGGACGTCTTAGCTCCTATAATTCACCCCTCCACTTT. Amino acids: CASSTGRLSSYNSPLHF.

The chain recombines TRBV7-2 with TRBJ1-2; 8 nucleotides line up with TRBD1. J was trimmed by 4 bases and V by 5 bases; bases with no gene match: 6. The germline V gene has CDR1 SGHTA and CDR2 FQGNSA. CDR3 length equals 14 residues. The CDR3 is CASSPRTGSYGYTF. DNA for the CDR3: TGTGCCAGCAGCCCCCGGACAGGGTCCTATGGCTACACCTTC.

The chain recombines TRBV30 with TRBJ1-5; no firm D call. CDR1 GTSNPN and CDR2 SVGIG come from the germline V gene (reference sequence). The CDR3 extends over 12 amino acids. The ends were cut back, 0 bases at V and 7 bases at J, with 7 bases in the middle. CDR3 DNA: TGTGCCTGGAGTGTAAATTTCCAGCCCCAGCATTTT. Residues: CAWSVNFQPQHF.

The chain couples TRBV6-6 to TRBJ1-1; D is unclear. V was cut by 2 bases and J by 5 bases, with 9 bases left in between. Germline CDR1 MNHNY, CDR2 SVGAGI (reference sequence). This CDR3 is built from 13 residues. The CDR3 DNA follows: TGTGCCAGCAGTTACGGAGATGGGACTGAAGCTTTCTTT. It is translated as CASSYGDGTEAFF.

This rearrangement joins TRBV7-9 to TRBJ2-7; D not certain. Germline V gene sequence: CDR1 SEHNR, CDR2 FQNEAQ (reference sequence). Between the trimmed V and J ends, which lost 4 bases and 0 bases, there was a span of 10 bases. The CDR3 covers 14 residues. For the CDR3, the DNA is TGTGCCAGCAGCTCGACACGGAGCTCCTACGAGCAGTACTTC. Translating gives CASSSTRSSYEQYF.

The rearrangement uses TRBV9 and TRBJ1-1; TRBD1 might be the D (6 bases). V was cut by 0 bases and J by 6 bases, with 12 bases left in between. Germline V CDR1 and CDR2: SGDLS, YYNGEE. CDR3 length: 14 residues. The CDR3 sequence is CASSVGASGAEAFF. CDR3 coding DNA: TGTGCCAGCAGCGTAGGAGCTTCAGGGGCTGAAGCTTTCTTT. The full variable domain, in which reference TRBV9 and TRBJ1-1 provide the parts outside the CDR3, is DSGVTQTPKHLITATGQRVTLRCSPRSGDLSVYWYQQSLDQGLQFLIQYYNGEERAKGNILERFSAQQFPDLHSELNLSSLELGDSALYFCASSVGASGAEAFFGQGTRLTVV.

The gene calls are TRBV9 and TRBJ1-3; 7 positions agree with TRBD1. V shed 0 bases, J shed 2 bases, and the junction held 5 bases outside the gene matches. The CDR3 has 16 residues. The germline CDR1 and CDR2 sequences are SGDLS and YYNGEE. The CDR3 sequence is CASSVAGQGAGNTIYF. The DNA of the CDR3 is TGTGCCAGCAGCGTAGCGGGCCAGGGGGCTGGAAACACCATATATTTT. Complete variable domain (other parts from reference TRBV9 and TRBJ1-3): DSGVTQTPKHLITATGQRVTLRCSPRSGDLSVYWYQQSLDQGLQFLIQYYNGEERAKGNILERFSAQQFPDLHSELNLSSLELGDSALYFCASSVAGQGAGNTIYFGEGSWLTVV.

The chain employs TRBV7-9 and TRBJ2-7; D not resolved. V was pared by 1 base and J by 0 bases, with 7 bases between. The V gene's germline CDR1 is SEHNR and CDR2 FQNEAQ (reference sequence). This CDR3 has 14 residues. The CDR3 nucleotides are TGTGCCAGCAGCTTAGGTAAAAGCTCCTACGAGCAGTACTTC. It encodes CASSLGKSSYEQYF.

The V call is TRBV6-5, the J call TRBJ1-2, with 10 bases that match TRBD1. Looked up from germline, CDR1 is MNHEY and CDR2 is SVGAGI. V lost 5 bases and J lost 4; bases outside the gene matches: 4. The CDR3 sequence is 14 residues long. The CDR3 nucleotides read TGTGCCAGCAGTCCTGGGACAGGGGCCTATGGCTACACCTTC. Encoded protein: CASSPGTGAYGYTF.

The CDR3 protein is CATYRTGGGGMNTEAFF. The DNA of the CDR3 is TGTGCCACCTACCGGACTGGGGGCGGAGGAATGAACACTGAAGCTTTCTTT. The rearrangement joins TRBV19 to TRBJ1-1; TRBD1 might be the D (6 bases). The ends were cut back, 10 bases at V and 0 bases at J, with 24 bases in the middle. CDR1 is LNHDA, CDR2 SQIVND, per germline (reference sequence). The CDR3 covers 17 residues.

DNA of the CDR3: TGTGCTATTGAGGGCGACAGGCCAAATCAGCCCCAGCATTTT. It yields the protein CAIEGDRPNQPQHF. J is TRBJ1-5 and V is TRBV6-1, with a weak D call TRBD1 (6 bases). The CDR3 totals 14 residues. Germline-derived CDR1 and CDR2 are MNHNS and SASEGT.

The chain couples TRBV5-6 to TRBJ1-4; D remains ambiguous. Trimming removed 1 base from V and 0 bases from J, with 10 bases in between. Germline V CDR1 and CDR2: SGHDT, YYEEEE. The CDR3 loop spans 16 amino acids. CDR3 DNA sequence: TGTGCCAGCAGCTTGAGGACCGGTTCAACTAATGAAAAACTGTTTTTT. This gives the protein CASSLRTGSTNEKLFF.

The chain couples TRBV11-2 to TRBJ1-2; D not resolved. Between the trimmed V and J ends, which lost 5 bases and 3 bases, there was a span of 16 bases. Looked up from germline, CDR1 is SGHAT and CDR2 is FQNNGV. This CDR3 is built from 15 residues. Here the CDR3 DNA reads TGTGCCAGCAGCCAGAGGGTCCGATCGGACTATGGCTACACCTTC. Protein: CASSQRVRSDYGYTF.

In its sample, this clone was seen once. The V gene is TRBV5-5, the J gene TRBJ2-7; TRBD1 agrees at 10 bases. The CDR3 is 15 amino acids. The J segment lost 12 bases and the V segment lost 0 bases, leaving 12 bases of the junction unmatched. Germline V lookup: CDR1 SGHKS, CDR2 YYEKEE (reference sequence). For the CDR3, the DNA is TGTGCCAGCAGCTTGGAGGGACAGGGGTTGGTGGTCGGGTACTTC. This translates into CASSLEGQGLVVGYF.

This sequence joins TRBV28 and TRBJ2-7; a possible D gene is TRBD2 (6 bases). Germline assignment: CDR1 MDHEN and CDR2 SYDVKM. CDR3 length: 17 amino acids. Trimming took off 2 bases at V and 3 bases at J, with 20 bases between the two ends. The CDR3 nucleotides are TGTGCCAGCAGTTTACTCGGGAGTTCATCCTTGGACTACGAGCAGTACTTC. This codes for CASSLLGSSSLDYEQYF.

CDR3 nucleotides: TGTGCCAGCAGCTCCAGGAAGGGGGCCAACGTCCTGACTTTC. Translated, it gives CASSSRKGANVLTF. The chain is built from TRBV9 and TRBJ2-6, with D unclear. The germline V gene has CDR1 SGDLS and CDR2 YYNGEE. The CDR3 sequence is 14 residues long. Trimming took 4 bases from V and 4 from J, leaving 9 bases between them.

The chain combines TRBV4-1 with TRBJ2-7; a possible D gene is TRBD2 (6 bases). The length of the CDR3 is 18 residues. Per the germline V gene, CDR1 is MGHRA and CDR2 is YSYEKL. The V and J ends lost 4 bases and 3 bases respectively, with 25 bases between them. The CDR3 is CASSPTRGARGEFYEQYF. The CDR3 nucleotides read TGCGCCAGCAGCCCCACCCGAGGCGCGCGGGGCGAATTCTACGAGCAGTACTTC.

The chain carries TRBV11-2 and TRBJ1-3; D not certain. The germline V gene encodes CDR1 SGHAT and CDR2 FQNNGV. The CDR3 loop spans 16 amino acids. Trimming took 0 bases from V and 3 from J, leaving 12 bases between them. The CDR3 bases are TGTGCCAGCAGCTTAGATCACAATCTTCTTGGAAACACCATATATTTT. Residues: CASSLDHNLLGNTIYF. The whole variable domain, filled in from reference TRBV11-2 and TRBJ1-3, reads EAGVAQSPRYKIIEKRQSVAFWCNPISGHATLYWYQQILGQGPKLLIQFQNNGVVDDSQLPKDRFSAERLKGVDSTLKIQPAKLEDSAVYLCASSLDHNLLGNTIYFGEGSWLTVV.

The V gene is TRBV2, the J gene TRBJ2-3, with 11 bases aligning to TRBD2. The V segment lost 8 bases and the J segment 2 bases; nucleotides outside the gene matches: 6. The CDR3 is 15 residues long. The V gene's germline CDR1 is SNHLY and CDR2 FYNNEI. This CDR3 is CASELAGGSTDTQYF. The CDR3 nucleotides read TGTGCCAGCGAATTAGCGGGAGGGTCCACAGATACGCAGTATTTT.

J is TRBJ1-1 and V is TRBV30; D unresolved. Trimming stripped 5 bases from V and 0 bases from J, with 13 bases between. The germline gives CDR1 GTSNPN, CDR2 SVGIG (reference sequence). The length of the CDR3 is 14 residues. The CDR3 sequence is CAWAQPRMNTEAFF. The CDR3 coding sequence is TGTGCCTGGGCACAGCCACGGATGAACACTGAAGCTTTCTTT. Full variable domain (outside the CDR3, taken from reference TRBV30 and TRBJ1-1): SQTIHQWPATLVQPVGSPLSLECTVEGTSNPNLYWYRQAAGRGLQLLFYSVGIGQISSEVPQNLSASRPQDRQFILSSKKLLLSDSGFYLCAWAQPRMNTEAFFGQGTRLTVV.

The chain has TRBV21-1 and TRBJ1-2; TRBD1 reflects the table's D call only, with no check against the DNA. TRBV21-1 is assigned pseudogene status. The CDR3 is 15 amino acids. The CDR3 sequence is CASSKGSRGDYGYTF. The CDR3 DNA reads TGTGCCAGCAGCAAAGGATCCAGGGGTGACTATGGCTACACCTTC.

CDR3 in amino acids: CASSPGTGTYNEQFF. As DNA, the CDR3 is TGTGCCAGCAGCCCAGGGACAGGGACCTACAATGAGCAGTTCTTC. The chain uses TRBV7-6 and TRBJ2-1; 9 bases are shared with TRBD1. V gave up 5 bases and J gave up 2 bases; unmatched junction bases: 4. The CDR3 runs 15 residues. CDR1 and CDR2 from the germline V gene are SGHVS and FNYEAQ.

The chain is built from TRBV28 and TRBJ2-1; D might be TRBD1 (6 bases). Germline V CDR1 and CDR2: MDHEN, SYDVKM. The CDR3 is 14 residues long. The germline V and J ends were trimmed by 5 bases and 6 bases, with 14 bases remaining between them. The CDR3 region has the DNA TGTGCCAGCAGTCCGGCCCTAGGGGGCAATGAGCAGTTCTTC. Protein product: CASSPALGGNEQFF.

This chain uses TRBV11-2 with TRBJ2-7; no definite D call. Trimming cost V 3 bases and J 3 bases, with 9 bases left between them. Germline lookup yields CDR1 SGHAT and CDR2 FQNNGV. This CDR3 is 13 amino acids long. CDR3 protein: CASSFLNLYEQYF. The DNA for the CDR3 is TGTGCCAGCAGCTTCTTAAACCTCTACGAGCAGTACTTC. Full variable domain (remainder filled in from reference TRBV11-2 and TRBJ2-7): EAGVAQSPRYKIIEKRQSVAFWCNPISGHATLYWYQQILGQGPKLLIQFQNNGVVDDSQLPKDRFSAERLKGVDSTLKIQPAKLEDSAVYLCASSFLNLYEQYFGPGTRLTVT.

V and J are TRBV5-1 and TRBJ1-5, with D tentatively TRBD1 (5 bases). The V end lost 0 bases, the J end lost 2 bases, and 12 bases lay between the germline ends. CDR3 size: 16 residues. Germline-derived CDR1 and CDR2 are SGHRS and YFSETQ. The chain's CDR3 is CASSLGPQGGNQPQHF. CDR3 bases: TGCGCCAGCAGCTTGGGGCCCCAAGGGGGCAATCAGCCCCAGCATTTT.

CDR3 in DNA: TGCAGCGTTGAAGATCGGTCTCCAGTTGCTTTCTTT. Residues: CSVEDRSPVAFF. The chain has TRBV29-1 and TRBJ1-1; D unclear. CDR1 and CDR2 (germline): SQVTM, ANQGSEA. The CDR3 has 12 amino acids. Trimming took 0 bases from V and 11 from J, leaving 13 bases between them.

The chain recombines TRBV5-5 with TRBJ1-2; TRBD1 matches 8 bases. CDR1 and CDR2 (germline): SGHKS, YYEKEE (reference sequence). This CDR3 spans 15 amino acids. Trimming at V came to 4 bases and at J to 0 bases, leaving 5 bases not matched to a gene. Here the CDR3 DNA reads TGTGCCAGCAGCCCCGGGACAGGATCTAACTATGGCTACACCTTC. It codes for CASSPGTGSNYGYTF.

The genes are TRBV4-3 and TRBJ2-1, with 12 nucleotides matching TRBD2. CDR3 length: 16 residues. The germline gives CDR1 LGHNA, CDR2 YSLEER. The ends lost 2 bases at V and 9 bases at J; junction bases unmatched: 8. The CDR3 DNA reads TGCGCCAGCAGCCAACCAACTAGCGGGGGGACGCTTGAGCAGTTCTTC. Amino acids: CASSQPTSGGTLEQFF.

The gene calls are TRBV6-1 and TRBJ2-1; D not resolved. The CDR3 contains 11 residues. V was cut by 8 bases and J by 10 bases, with 12 bases left in between. The V gene's germline CDR1 is MNHNS and CDR2 SASEGT. The CDR3 loop reads CASWATPEQFF. Written as DNA, the CDR3 is TGTGCCAGCTGGGCCACACCCGAGCAGTTCTTC.

The chain carries TRBV11-2 and TRBJ2-7, with 7 bases identical to TRBD2. J lost 6 bases, V lost 8 bases, and 10 bases had no gene match. CDR3 length: 13 amino acids. In germline, CDR1 is SGHAT, CDR2 FQNNGV. In DNA, the CDR3 is TGTGCCAGCGGGTCGGGGGGACGCCGCGAGCAGTACTTC. It translates to CASGSGGRREQYF.

V usage is TRBV6-6 and J usage is TRBJ1-1; D might be TRBD1 (5 bases). This CDR3 has 12 amino acids. The V and J ends lost 6 bases and 11 bases respectively, with 16 bases between them. CDR1 and CDR2 (germline): MNHNY, SVGAGI (reference sequence). CDR3 sequence: CASSPGGQTAFF. The DNA of the CDR3 is TGTGCCAGCAGCCCCGGTGGACAAACCGCTTTCTTT.